This T cell receptor beta chain came from a study of identical twins. Findings and limits, study-wide: Out-of-frame beta chain sequences displayed weaker excess sharing between twins. Twins shared out-of-frame alpha sequences with excess low generation probability.

TCRdb passed the 5' RACE reads through MiXCR, listing each CDR3 protein once. The sample has hundreds of thousands of distinct CDR3 sequences, 10% to 15% seen once. This clonotype was seen only a few times. Its target is unknown. The CDR3 spans 15 residues. Trimming pared 2 bases from V and 0 bases from J, leaving 8 bases between. Germline V gene lookup returns CDR1 MDHEN and CDR2 SYDVKM. The data also belong to a second study, concerning yellow fever vaccine responses in identical twins.

This chain uses TRBV28 with TRBJ2-1, with no clear D. Sample: CD8+ T cells sorted from blood. This receptor was obtained from a woman younger than 35 in good health. This chain's CDR3 is CASSLGVTSYNEQFF. CDR3 DNA: TGTGCCAGCAGTTTAGGAGTGACCTCCTACAATGAGCAGTTCTTC.